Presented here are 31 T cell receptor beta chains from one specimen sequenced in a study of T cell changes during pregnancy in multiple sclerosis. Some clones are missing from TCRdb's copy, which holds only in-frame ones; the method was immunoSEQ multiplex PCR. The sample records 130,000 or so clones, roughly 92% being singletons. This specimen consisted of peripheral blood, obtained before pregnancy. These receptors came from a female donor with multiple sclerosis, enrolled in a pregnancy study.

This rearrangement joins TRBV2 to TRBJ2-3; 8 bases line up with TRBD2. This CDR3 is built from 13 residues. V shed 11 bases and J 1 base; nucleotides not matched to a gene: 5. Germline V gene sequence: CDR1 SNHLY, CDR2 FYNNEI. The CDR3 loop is CAGGRGGTDTQYF. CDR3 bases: TGTGCCGGAGGGCGGGGGGGCACAGATACGCAGTATTTT.

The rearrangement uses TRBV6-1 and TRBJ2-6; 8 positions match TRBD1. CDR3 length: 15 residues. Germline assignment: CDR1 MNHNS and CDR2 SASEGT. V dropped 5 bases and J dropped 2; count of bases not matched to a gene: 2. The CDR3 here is CASSHRGTGANVLTF. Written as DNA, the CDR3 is TGTGCCAGCAGTCACAGGGGGACTGGGGCCAACGTCCTGACTTTC.

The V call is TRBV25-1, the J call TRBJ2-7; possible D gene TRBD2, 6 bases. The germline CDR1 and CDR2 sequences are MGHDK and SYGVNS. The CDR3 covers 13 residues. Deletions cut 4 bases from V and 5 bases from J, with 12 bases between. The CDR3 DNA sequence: TGTGCCAGCAGTGGGCTCCCGGGGGACGAGCAGTACTTC. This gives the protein CASSGLPGDEQYF.

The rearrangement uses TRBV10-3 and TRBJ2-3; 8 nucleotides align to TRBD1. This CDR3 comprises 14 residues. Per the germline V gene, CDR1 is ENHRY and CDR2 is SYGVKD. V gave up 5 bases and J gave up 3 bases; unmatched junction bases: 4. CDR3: CAISPGQGTDTQYF. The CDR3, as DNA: TGTGCCATCAGTCCTGGACAGGGTACAGATACGCAGTATTTT.

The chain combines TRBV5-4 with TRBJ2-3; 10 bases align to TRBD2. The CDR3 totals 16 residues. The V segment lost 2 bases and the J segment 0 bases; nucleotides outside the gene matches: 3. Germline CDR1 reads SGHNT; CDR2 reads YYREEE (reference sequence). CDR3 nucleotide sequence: TGTGCCAGCAGCTTCTCTAGCGGGGGAAGCACAGATACGCAGTATTTT. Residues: CASSFSSGGSTDTQYF.

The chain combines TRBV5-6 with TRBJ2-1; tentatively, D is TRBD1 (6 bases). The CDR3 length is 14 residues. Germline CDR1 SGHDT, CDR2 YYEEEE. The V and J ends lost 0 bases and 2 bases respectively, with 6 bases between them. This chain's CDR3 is CASSLGDTYNEQFF. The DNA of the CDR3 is TGTGCCAGCAGCTTGGGGGACACCTACAATGAGCAGTTCTTC.

CDR3 nucleotides: TGTGCCAGCGGCCGGGGACAGGGCAACACCGGGGAGCTGTTTTTT. Translating it yields CASGRGQGNTGELFF. The V and J genes are TRBV18 and TRBJ2-2, with TRBD1 identical over 9 bases. Trimming took 8 bases from V and 2 from J; bases not matched to a gene: 6. The CDR3 is 15 amino acids. Germline V CDR1 and CDR2: KGHSH, LQKENI.

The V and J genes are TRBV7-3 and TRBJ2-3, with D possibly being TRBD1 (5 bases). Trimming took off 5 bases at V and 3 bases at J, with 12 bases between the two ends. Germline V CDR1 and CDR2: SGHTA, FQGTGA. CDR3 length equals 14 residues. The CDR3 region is CASSEIQGTDTQYF. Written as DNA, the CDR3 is TGTGCCAGCAGCGAGATCCAGGGAACAGATACGCAGTATTTT.

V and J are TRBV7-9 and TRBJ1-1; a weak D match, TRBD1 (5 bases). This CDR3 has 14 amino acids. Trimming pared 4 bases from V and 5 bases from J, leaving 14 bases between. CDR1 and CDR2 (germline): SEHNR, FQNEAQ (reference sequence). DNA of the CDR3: TGTGCCAGCAGCTCCCCTGACAGATCTACTGAAGCTTTCTTT. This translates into CASSSPDRSTEAFF.

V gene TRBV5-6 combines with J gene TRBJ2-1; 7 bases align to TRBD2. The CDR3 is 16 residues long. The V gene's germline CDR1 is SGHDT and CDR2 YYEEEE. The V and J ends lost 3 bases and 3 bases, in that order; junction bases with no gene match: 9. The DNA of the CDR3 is TGTGCCAGCAGCTCCCGGGAGGCGCTACACTACAATGAGCAGTTCTTC. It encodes CASSSREALHYNEQFF.

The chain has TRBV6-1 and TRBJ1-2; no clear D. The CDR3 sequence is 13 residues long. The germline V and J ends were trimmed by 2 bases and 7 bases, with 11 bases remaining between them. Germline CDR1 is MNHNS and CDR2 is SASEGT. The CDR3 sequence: CASSEWQASGYTF. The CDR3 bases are TGTGCCAGCAGTGAATGGCAGGCCTCTGGCTACACCTTC.

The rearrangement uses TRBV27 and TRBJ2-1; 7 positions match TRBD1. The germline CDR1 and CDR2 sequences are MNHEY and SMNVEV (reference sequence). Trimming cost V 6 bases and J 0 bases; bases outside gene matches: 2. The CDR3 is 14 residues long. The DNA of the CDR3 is TGTGCCAGCAGCAGGGACAGCTCCTACAATGAGCAGTTCTTC. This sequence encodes CASSRDSSYNEQFF.

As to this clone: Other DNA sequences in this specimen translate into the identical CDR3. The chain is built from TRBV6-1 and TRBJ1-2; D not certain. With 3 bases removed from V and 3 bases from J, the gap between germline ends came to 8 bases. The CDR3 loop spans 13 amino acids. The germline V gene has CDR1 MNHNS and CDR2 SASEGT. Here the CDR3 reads CASSERGDYGYTF. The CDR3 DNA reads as TGTGCCAGCAGTGAGCGGGGAGACTATGGCTACACCTTC.

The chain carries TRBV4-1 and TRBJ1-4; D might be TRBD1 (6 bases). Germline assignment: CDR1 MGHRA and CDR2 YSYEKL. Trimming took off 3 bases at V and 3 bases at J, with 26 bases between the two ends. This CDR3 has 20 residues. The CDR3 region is CASSHLRGSRAAPPNEKLFF. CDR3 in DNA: TGCGCCAGCAGCCACTTGAGGGGGAGCAGGGCAGCCCCCCCTAATGAAAAACTGTTTTTT.

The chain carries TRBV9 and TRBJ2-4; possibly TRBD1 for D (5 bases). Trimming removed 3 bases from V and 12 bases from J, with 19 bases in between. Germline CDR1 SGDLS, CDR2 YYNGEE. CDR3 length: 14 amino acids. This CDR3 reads CASSARGQGTPQYF. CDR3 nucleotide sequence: TGTGCCAGCAGCGCCCGTGGCCAGGGAACCCCTCAGTACTTC. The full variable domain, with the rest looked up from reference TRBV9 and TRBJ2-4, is DSGVTQTPKHLITATGQRVTLRCSPRSGDLSVYWYQQSLDQGLQFLIQYYNGEERAKGNILERFSAQQFPDLHSELNLSSLELGDSALYFCASSARGQGTPQYFGAGTRLSVL.

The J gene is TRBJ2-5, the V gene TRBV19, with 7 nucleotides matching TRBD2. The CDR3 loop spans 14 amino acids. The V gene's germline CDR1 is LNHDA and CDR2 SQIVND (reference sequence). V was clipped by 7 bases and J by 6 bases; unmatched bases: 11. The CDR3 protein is CASTAGAGSQTQYF. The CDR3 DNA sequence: TGTGCCAGTACCGCGGGAGCAGGGAGCCAGACCCAGTACTTC.

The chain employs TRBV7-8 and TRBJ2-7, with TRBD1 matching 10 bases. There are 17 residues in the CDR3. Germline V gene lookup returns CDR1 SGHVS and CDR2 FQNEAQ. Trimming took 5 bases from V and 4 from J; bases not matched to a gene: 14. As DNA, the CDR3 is TGTGCCAGCAGCCCTCCCCAGACAGGGGGCACAACATACGAGCAGTACTTC. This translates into CASSPPQTGGTTYEQYF.

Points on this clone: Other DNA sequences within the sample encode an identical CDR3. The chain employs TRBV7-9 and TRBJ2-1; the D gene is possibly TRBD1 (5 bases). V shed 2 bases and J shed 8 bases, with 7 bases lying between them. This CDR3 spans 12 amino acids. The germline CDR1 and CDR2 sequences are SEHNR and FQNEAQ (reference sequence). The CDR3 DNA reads TGTGCCAGCAGCTTAATAGGGGATGAGCAGTTCTTC. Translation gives CASSLIGDEQFF.

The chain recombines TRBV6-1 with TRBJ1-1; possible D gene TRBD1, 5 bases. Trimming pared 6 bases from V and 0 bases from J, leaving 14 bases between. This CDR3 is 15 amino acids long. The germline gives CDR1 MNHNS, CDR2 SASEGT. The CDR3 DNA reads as TGTGCCAGCAGCACTGGGGCAGGGATGAACACTGAAGCTTTCTTT. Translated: CASSTGAGMNTEAFF.

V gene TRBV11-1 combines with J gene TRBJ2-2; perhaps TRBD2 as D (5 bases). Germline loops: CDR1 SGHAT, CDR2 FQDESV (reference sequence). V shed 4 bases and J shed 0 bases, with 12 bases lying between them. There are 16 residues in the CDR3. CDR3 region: CASSSSTTPNTGELFF. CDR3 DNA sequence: TGTGCCAGCAGCTCCTCGACTACTCCGAACACCGGGGAGCTGTTTTTT.

CDR3 residues: CASSLGTGLTDTQYF. The CDR3 nucleotides are TGCGCCAGCAGCCTCGGGACAGGGTTAACAGATACGCAGTATTTT. V is TRBV5-1 and J is TRBJ2-3; 9 bases align to TRBD1. There are 15 residues in the CDR3. Germline V gene lookup returns CDR1 SGHRS and CDR2 YFSETQ. J lost 3 bases, V lost 4 bases, and 6 bases had no gene match.

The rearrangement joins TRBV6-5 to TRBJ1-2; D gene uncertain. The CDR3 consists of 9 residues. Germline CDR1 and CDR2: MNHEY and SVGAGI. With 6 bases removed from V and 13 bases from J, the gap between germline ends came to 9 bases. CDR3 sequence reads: CASRHPLTF. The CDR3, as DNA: TGTGCCAGCAGACACCCTCTCACCTTC.

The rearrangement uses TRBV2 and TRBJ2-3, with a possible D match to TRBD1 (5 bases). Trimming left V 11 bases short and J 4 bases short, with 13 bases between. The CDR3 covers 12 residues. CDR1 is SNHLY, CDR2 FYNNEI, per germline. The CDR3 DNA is TGTGCCGGGAAAGGGGCTGCAGATACGCAGTATTTT. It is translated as CAGKGAADTQYF. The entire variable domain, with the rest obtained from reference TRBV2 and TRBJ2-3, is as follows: EPEVTQTPSHQVTQMGQEVILRCVPISNHLYFYWYRQILGQKVEFLVSFYNNEISEKSEIFDDQFSVERPDGSNFTLKIRSTKLEDSAMYFCAGKGAADTQYFGPGTRLTVL.

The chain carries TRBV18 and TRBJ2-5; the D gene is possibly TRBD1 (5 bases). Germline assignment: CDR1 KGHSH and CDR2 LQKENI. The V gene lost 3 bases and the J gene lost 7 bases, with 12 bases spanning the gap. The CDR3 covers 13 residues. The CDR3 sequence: CASSPRDWGTQYF. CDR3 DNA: TGTGCCAGCTCACCCAGGGATTGGGGGACCCAGTACTTC.

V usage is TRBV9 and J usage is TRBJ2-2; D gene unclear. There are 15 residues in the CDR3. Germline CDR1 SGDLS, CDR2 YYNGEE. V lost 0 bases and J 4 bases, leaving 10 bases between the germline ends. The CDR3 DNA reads TGTGCCAGCAGCGTAGAGCTACTCACCACCGGGGAGCTGTTTTTT. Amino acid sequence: CASSVELLTTGELFF.

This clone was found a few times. The CDR3 region has the DNA TGTGCCAGCAGCGTAGGCGGAATGAACACTGAAGCTTTCTTT. Amino acids: CASSVGGMNTEAFF. The J gene is TRBJ1-1, the V gene TRBV9; unclear D gene. V was shortened by 0 bases and J by 0 bases, with 6 bases between the two germline ends. The CDR3 spans 14 residues. Germline V gene sequence: CDR1 SGDLS, CDR2 YYNGEE.

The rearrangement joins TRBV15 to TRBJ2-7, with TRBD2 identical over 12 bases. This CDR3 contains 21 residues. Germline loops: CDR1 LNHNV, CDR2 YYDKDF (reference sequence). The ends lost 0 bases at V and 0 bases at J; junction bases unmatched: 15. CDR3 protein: CATSRDLRGLGLAGASYEQYF. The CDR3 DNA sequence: TGTGCCACCAGCAGAGACCTCAGGGGCTTGGGACTAGCGGGCGCCTCCTACGAGCAGTACTTC.

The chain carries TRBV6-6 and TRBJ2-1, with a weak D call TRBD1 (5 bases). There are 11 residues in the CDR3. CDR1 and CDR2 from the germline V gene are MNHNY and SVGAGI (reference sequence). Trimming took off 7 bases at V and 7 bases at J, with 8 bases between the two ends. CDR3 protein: CASTQGNEQFF. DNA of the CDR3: TGTGCCAGCACCCAGGGAAATGAGCAGTTCTTC.

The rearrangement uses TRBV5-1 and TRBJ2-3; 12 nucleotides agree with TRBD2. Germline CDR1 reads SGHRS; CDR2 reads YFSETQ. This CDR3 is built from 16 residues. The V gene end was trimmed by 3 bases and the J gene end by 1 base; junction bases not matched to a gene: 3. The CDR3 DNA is TGCGCCAGCAGCTGGACTAGCGGGATACGCACAGATACGCAGTATTTT. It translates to CASSWTSGIRTDTQYF.

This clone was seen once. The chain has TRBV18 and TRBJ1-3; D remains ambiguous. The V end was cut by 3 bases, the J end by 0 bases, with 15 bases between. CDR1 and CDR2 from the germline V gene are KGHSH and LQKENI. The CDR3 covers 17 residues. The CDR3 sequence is CASSPSIRENSGNTIYF. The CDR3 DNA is TGTGCCAGCTCACCCTCAATTCGGGAGAACTCTGGAAACACCATATATTTT.

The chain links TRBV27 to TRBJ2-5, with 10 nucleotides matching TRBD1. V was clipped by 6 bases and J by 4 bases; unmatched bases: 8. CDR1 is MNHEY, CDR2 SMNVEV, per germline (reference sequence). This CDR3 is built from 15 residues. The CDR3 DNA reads TGTGCCAGCAGCAAAGGACAGGGGGTAGGAGAGACCCAGTACTTC. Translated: CASSKGQGVGETQYF.